This TCR beta chain was profiled in a study of blood T cell repertoires in COVID-19. For the study at large: PBMCs, B-cell-depleted T cells, or T cells were the source of the cDNA or gDNA that made up the material.

The V end lost 5 bases, the J end lost 6 bases, and 20 bases lay between the germline ends. The CDR3 has 15 amino acids. Germline V lookup: CDR1 SGHAT, CDR2 FQNNGV. As originally analysed: Reference gene primer amplification gave estimated nucleated cell counts. Repertoires were generated with immunoSEQ multiplex PCR, while TCRdb's copy carries only in-frame clones and drops some. V and J calls and clone size come straight from that table; D and trimming were deduced from the DNA. Here the sample spans about 130,000 clones, around 80% being singletons. The clonotype comes from a man aged 65 to 85 with acute or convalescent COVID-19. Sample: peripheral blood. The J gene is TRBJ2-7, the V gene TRBV11-2; a possible D gene is TRBD2 (6 bases). In DNA, the CDR3 is TGTGCCAGCAGCCACATGGAACGGGGGTTCAGCGAGCAGTACTTC. It yields the protein CASSHMERGFSEQYF.